This entry describes one T cell receptor beta chain. The clone's antigen remains unknown. No base qualities exist here, and no much larger clone lies one base off it. V gives up 1 base and J gives up 2 bases, and the segment between their germline ends measures 11 bases. The germline V gene gives CDR1 as SGHDT and CDR2 as YYEEEE. From the cysteine up to the phenylalanine, the CDR3 has a length of 15 residues. Only the CDR3 portion is preserved as DNA: 45 bases, with reading frame beginning at the first base. The source of the sample is a study of Ad26.COV2.S vaccination and SARS-CoV-2 variants (dated by TCRdb to the early 2020s). Study-level background: Donors in the vaccine arm were drawn from COV1001, a phase I-IIa trial of Ad26.COV2.S in healthy adults that was multicentre, randomized, double-blind and placebo-controlled. Ad26.COV2.S was administered intramuscularly at 5 x 10^10 or 1 x 10^11 viral particles, either as a single shot or as two shots given 56 days apart. Sequencing of the TCRbeta repertoire served to evaluate the specificity and breadth of SARS-CoV-2-reactive T cell receptors following Ad26.COV2.S vaccination. The TCR-sequenced set comprised approximately 32 samples: some 20 Ad26.COV2.S vaccine recipients, 5 placebo recipients and 8 SARS-CoV-2 convalescent individuals. Participants in the trial were split at random into five groups of five each, receiving low-dose or high-dose Ad26.COV2.S once or twice, or else placebo on both occasions. Investigators did not know the trial group allocation while performing experiments and assessing outcomes.

What the authors observed across the whole study: According to the authors, total T cell responses may have been underestimated by the TCR breadth and depth analyses. The study lacked the statistical power to compare responses across vaccine doses or regimens. Compared with placebo recipients, Ad26.COV2.S recipients showed higher spike-specific TCR breadth (P = 0.0014). Comparable non-spike TCR breadth was observed between vaccine and placebo recipients, consistent with only spike being contained in the vaccine. After vaccination, substantial breadth of spike-specific CD8+ and CD4+ T cell responses was reported.

The immunoSEQ Assay was the method used to sequence TCRbeta CDR3 regions. After extraction, genomic DNA underwent amplification by bias-controlled multiplex PCR, followed by high-throughput sequencing. The authors processed their data as follows. To quantify the absolute abundance of every unique TCRbeta CDR3 region, sequences were collapsed and filtered. Usable DNA was measured by amplifying reference genes present in all nucleated cells, and TCRbeta template counts were normalized to that usable DNA to estimate T cell fraction. Repertoire TCRs were annotated as SARS-CoV-2-specific when V gene, CDR3 amino acid sequence and J gene were exactly matched to a known reactive TCR set. MIRA supplied the reference SARS-CoV-2 TCR set, which was filtered for enrichment in COVID-19-positive ImmuneCODE repertoires so that public or cross-reactive TCRs were removed. Drawing on the MIRA antigens, annotated TCRs were analysed further at the level of specific ORF or position within ORF. Depth was the summed frequency of annotated unique rearrangements, while breadth was defined as annotated unique rearrangements over total unique productive rearrangements. Two-sided Wilcoxon rank-sum tests were used to compare TCR breadth between groups. TCRdb retrieved this table from immuneACCESS and kept in-frame rearrangements only. Not all clones are present; in checked studies, unresolved V genes account for under half, and no reason is known for the remainder. V, J and clone size are those of that table, while D and trimming were read from the DNA. Recorded for this sample are hundreds of thousands of clones; approximately 87% of them occurred a single time. The top ten clonotypes cover roughly 3.5% of the sample.

The label giving this sample's treatment or condition can be read as: some 20 received Ad26.COV2.S at low or high dose, single or two shots; about 5 received placebo; per-sample allocation not given. Repertoires of vaccine and placebo recipients were sequenced from samples taken on day 63 after the first injection. In Cohort 1b, roughly 25 adults aged 18-55 years were enrolled at a single site in Boston, USA, between 29 July and 7 August 2020. Ad26.COV2.S was a replication-incompetent adenovirus type 26 vector that expressed a prefusion-stabilized SARS-CoV-2 spike protein derived from the original Wuhan strain.

The receptor was derived from a person between 18 and 59 years old who received the Ad26.COV2.S COVID-19 vaccine or a placebo. The rearrangement combines TRBV5-6 with TRBJ2-3, with TRBD2 perhaps the D gene, on 6 matching bases. The sequencing here drew on peripheral blood, taken in a trial of Ad26.COV2.S vaccine versus placebo. The CDR3 region reads CASSLSGVHTDTQYF. Read as DNA, the sequence is TGTGCCAGCAGCTTGTCGGGGGTTCACACAGATACGCAGTATTTT.